This TCR beta chain is drawn from a study of T cell repertoires in cytomegalovirus infection. For the study at large: Recently described HLA-C-restricted plus well-studied HLA-B-restricted CMV epitopes were used. Evidence of both CMV infection and a matching HLA type came from public TCR beta signatures. Study-wide findings and caveats: Adding up the frequency of public TCR beta families identified people who carried CMV plus the relevant HLA. HLA-C-restricted CMV-specific TCR beta clonotypes were dominant in the ex vivo response.

Per the germline V gene, CDR1 is LNHDA and CDR2 is SQIVND (reference sequence). V lost 6 bases to trimming and J lost 3 bases, with 10 bases between them. The CDR3 length is 13 residues. TCRdb reprocessed the reads with MiXCR, giving one entry per CDR3 protein. The table includes about 830,000 distinct CDR3 sequences, around a third detected once. On this clonotype itself: Its specificity is not known.

Sequenced material: cultured CD8+ T cells from PBMCs, taken from culture after CMV antigen stimulation. The TCR was taken from a human donor in good health (CMV status not recorded). Some clones in this sample may be carry-over from other donors' samples. V and J are TRBV19 and TRBJ2-3; maybe TRBD1 (6 bases). DNA of the CDR3: TGTGCCAGTAGGGGGGCGGCGACAGATACGCAGTATTTT. Its translation is CASRGAATDTQYF.